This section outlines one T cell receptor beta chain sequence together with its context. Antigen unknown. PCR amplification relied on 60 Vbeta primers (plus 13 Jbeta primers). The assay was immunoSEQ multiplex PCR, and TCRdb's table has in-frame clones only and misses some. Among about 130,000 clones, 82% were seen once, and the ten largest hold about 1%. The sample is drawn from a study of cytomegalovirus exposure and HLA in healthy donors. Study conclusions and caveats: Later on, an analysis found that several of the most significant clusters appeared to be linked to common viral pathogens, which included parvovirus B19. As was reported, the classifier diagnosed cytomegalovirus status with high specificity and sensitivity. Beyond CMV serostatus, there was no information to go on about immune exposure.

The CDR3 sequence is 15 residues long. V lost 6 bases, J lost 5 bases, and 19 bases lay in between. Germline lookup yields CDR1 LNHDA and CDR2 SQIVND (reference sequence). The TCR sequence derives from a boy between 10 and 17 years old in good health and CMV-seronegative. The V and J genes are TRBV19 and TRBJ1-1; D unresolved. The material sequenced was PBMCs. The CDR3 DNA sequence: TGTGCCAGTAGGCCGCATCGGGGTGGAGAAACTGAAGCTTTCTTT. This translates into CASRPHRGGETEAFF.